Each of the 20 T cell receptor beta chains below was sequenced from the same sample in a study of radiation and T cells in renal cell carcinoma. Assay used: immunoSEQ multiplex PCR; TCRdb lists only in-frame clones, some missing. Altogether approximately 110,000 clones are present, about four fifths being singletons, with the ten largest covering around 2.8%. Specified time point: baseline pretreatment blood. Treatment specified: 15 Gy SBRT to primary tumor, nephrectomy 4 weeks later. Sequenced material: blood, taken from a patient whose treatment included radiotherapy and nephrectomy. All receptors come from a woman aged 60-75 years with renal cell carcinoma.

CDR3 nucleotides: TGCAGCGTTGAAGATAGGTCCGGCAGGGGAATTAAAGAGACCCAGTACTTC. This gives the protein CSVEDRSGRGIKETQYF. This chain joins TRBV29-1 and TRBJ2-5; D possibly corresponds to TRBD1 (6 bases). Trimming took 0 bases from V and 3 from J, leaving 20 bases between them. This CDR3 is 17 amino acids long. CDR1 is SQVTM, CDR2 ANQGSEA, per germline. Combining the CDR3 with reference TRBV29-1 and TRBJ2-5 gives the whole variable domain SAVISQKPSRDICQRGTSLTIQCQVDSQVTMMFWYRQQPGQSLTLIATANQGSEATYESGFVIDKFPISRPNLTFSTLTVSNMSPEDSSIYLCSVEDRSGRGIKETQYFGPGTRLLVL.

The chain employs TRBV28 and TRBJ2-1; weak D call: TRBD2 (6 bases). The CDR3 is 18 amino acids. The V end lost 3 bases, the J end lost 7 bases, and 25 bases lay between the germline ends. The germline V gene encodes CDR1 MDHEN and CDR2 SYDVKM. The CDR3 reads CASSLGGAGSYLLNEQFF. The CDR3 DNA reads TGTGCCAGCAGTTTGGGGGGTGCAGGGAGCTATTTGTTAAATGAGCAGTTCTTC. Drawing the rest from reference TRBV28 and TRBJ2-1, the complete variable domain is DVKVTQSSRYLVKRTGEKVFLECVQDMDHENMFWYRQDPGLGLRLIYFSYDVKMKEKGDIPEGYSVSREKKERFSLILESASTNQTSMYLCASSLGGAGSYLLNEQFFGPGTRLTVL.

The gene calls are TRBV7-9 and TRBJ1-4; maybe TRBD1 (5 bases). The CDR3 extends over 14 amino acids. V was cut by 1 base and J by 3 bases, with 6 bases left in between. The V gene's germline CDR1 is SEHNR and CDR2 FQNEAQ (reference sequence). CDR3 nucleotide sequence: TGTGCCAGCAGCTTAGGACAGTCTAATGAAAAACTGTTTTTT. Translation gives CASSLGQSNEKLFF.

This clone appeared a single time. The J gene is TRBJ2-7, the V gene TRBV7-2, with 10 bases matching TRBD2. Germline lookup yields CDR1 SGHTA and CDR2 FQGNSA. The CDR3 is 16 residues long. With V trimmed by 3 bases and J by 4 bases, 9 bases remained unmatched. In DNA form, the CDR3 reads TGTGCCAGCAGCTTGGCAGCGGGAGGGTCGTATTACGAGCAGTACTTC. As protein: CASSLAAGGSYYEQYF. The whole variable domain, remainder taken from reference TRBV7-2 and TRBJ2-7, is GAGVSQSPSNKVTEKGKDVELRCDPISGHTALYWYRQSLGQGLEFLIYFQGNSAPDKSGLPSDRFSAERTGGSVSTLTIQRTQQEDSAVYLCASSLAAGGSYYEQYFGPGTRLTVT.

The CDR3 DNA follows: TGTGCCAGCAGCTTGGGAGGGACTAGCGGGAGCCCCCACGGGGAGCTGTTTTTT. It translates to CASSLGGTSGSPHGELFF. The rearrangement joins TRBV5-4 to TRBJ2-2, with TRBD2 identical over 14 bases. The CDR3 consists of 18 residues. CDR1 and CDR2 (germline): SGHNT, YYREEE (reference sequence). V lost 0 bases and J lost 7; bases outside the gene matches: 8.

J is TRBJ2-7 and V is TRBV9, with 9 bases aligning to TRBD1. This CDR3 is built from 15 residues. Germline CDR1 SGDLS, CDR2 YYNGEE. Unmatched junction bases numbered 7, after V lost 3 bases and J lost 3 bases. The CDR3 is CASSATGGANYEQYF. The CDR3, as DNA: TGTGCCAGCAGCGCCACAGGGGGCGCAAACTACGAGCAGTACTTC.

This clone was counted only a few times. The CDR3 DNA sequence: TGCGCCAGCAGCTTGGAAGGCGGAACCGGGGAGCTGTTTTTT. It yields the protein CASSLEGGTGELFF. The rearrangement joins TRBV5-1 to TRBJ2-2, with D hard to call. The V and J ends lost 0 bases and 5 bases respectively, with 8 bases between them. CDR3 length: 14 amino acids. Germline lookup yields CDR1 SGHRS and CDR2 YFSETQ.

This clone was seen at least ten times. The chain carries TRBV7-3 and TRBJ2-7; tentative D call: TRBD1 (6 bases). Looked up from germline, CDR1 is SGHTA and CDR2 is FQGTGA. The CDR3 contains 15 residues. Deletions cut 2 bases from V and 2 bases from J, with 13 bases between. CDR3 nucleotide sequence: TGTGCCAGCAGCTTATCTCCAGGGGAAGCCTACGAGCAGTACTTC. As protein: CASSLSPGEAYEQYF.

The chain is built from TRBV19 and TRBJ2-1; D tentatively reads TRBD1 or TRBD2 (5 bases each). V was pared by 3 bases and J by 2 bases, with 11 bases between. The length of the CDR3 is 15 residues. Germline CDR1 LNHDA, CDR2 SQIVND (reference sequence). The DNA of the CDR3 is TGTGCCAGTAGTATCCGGGACCTGGCCTACAATGAGCAGTTCTTC. Its protein product is CASSIRDLAYNEQFF.

The chain employs TRBV5-1 and TRBJ2-5; TRBD2 matches at 15 bases. Germline V CDR1 and CDR2: SGHRS, YFSETQ. V dropped 4 bases and J dropped 5; count of bases not matched to a gene: 6. This CDR3 region has 16 residues. This chain's CDR3 is CASSEGLAGGVETQYF. CDR3 nucleotide sequence: TGCGCCAGCAGCGAGGGACTAGCGGGAGGTGTGGAGACCCAGTACTTC.

The CDR3 loop is CASSPGADPEQFF. The CDR3 DNA sequence: TGTGCCAGCAGCCCAGGAGCGGACCCTGAGCAGTTCTTC. The rearrangement joins TRBV5-6 to TRBJ2-1, with D possibly TRBD2 on 5 matching bases. Trimming took 4 bases from V and 9 from J, leaving 14 bases between them. The germline V gene has CDR1 SGHDT and CDR2 YYEEEE. The CDR3 has 13 amino acids. The full variable domain, rest sourced from reference TRBV5-6 and TRBJ2-1, is DAGVTQSPTHLIKTRGQQVTLRCSPKSGHDTVSWYQQALGQGPQFIFQYYEEEERQRGNFPDRFSGHQFPNYSSELNVNALLLGDSALYLCASSPGADPEQFFGPGTRLTVL.

The V call is TRBV5-4, the J call TRBJ2-7; TRBD1 matches 10 bases. The germline CDR1 and CDR2 sequences are SGHNT and YYREEE (reference sequence). This CDR3 has 14 amino acids. With V trimmed by 3 bases and J by 3 bases, 3 bases remained unmatched. As DNA, the CDR3 is TGTGCCAGCAGCTCCCGGGACAGGGGCTACGAGCAGTACTTC. This translates into CASSSRDRGYEQYF.

The V gene is TRBV11-2, the J gene TRBJ1-2, with D possibly matching TRBD1 (5 bases). From germline, CDR1 is SGHAT and CDR2 FQNNGV. The CDR3 covers 15 residues. Trimming cost V 7 bases and J 2 bases, with 17 bases left between them. CDR3 nucleotide sequence: TGTGCCAGCACCCTCTCGTTGGGGGGGAACTATGGCTACACCTTC. Its translation is CASTLSLGGNYGYTF.

J is TRBJ1-1 and V is TRBV9; D perhaps matches TRBD1 (5 bases). This CDR3 has 14 amino acids. Germline values: CDR1 SGDLS, CDR2 YYNGEE. V lost 4 bases, J lost 0 bases, and 10 bases lay in between. CDR3 loop: CASSRQFMNTEAFF. CDR3 sequence (DNA): TGTGCCAGCAGCCGACAGTTCATGAACACTGAAGCTTTCTTT.

The CDR3 protein is CASTRGLWRGLNTEAFF. The CDR3 DNA reads TGCGCCAGCACCCGGGGTTTGTGGAGGGGGTTGAACACTGAAGCTTTCTTT. This chain uses TRBV5-1 with TRBJ1-1; possible D gene TRBD1, 6 bases. The germline gives CDR1 SGHRS, CDR2 YFSETQ. Between the trimmed V and J ends, which lost 6 bases and 0 bases, there was a span of 21 bases. This CDR3 has 17 amino acids.

This chain uses TRBV6-5 with TRBJ2-7; no reliable D call. The V gene lost 5 bases and the J gene lost 5 bases, with 13 bases spanning the gap. Germline V gene lookup returns CDR1 MNHEY and CDR2 SVGAGI. The CDR3 covers 13 residues. CDR3 in amino acids: CASSNSLTNEQYF. CDR3 in DNA: TGTGCCAGCAGTAATTCCCTCACGAACGAGCAGTACTTC.

V usage is TRBV11-3 and J usage is TRBJ1-3, with 10 positions matching TRBD1. Per germline, CDR1 SGHNT and CDR2 YENEEA. The CDR3 is 18 amino acids. The V and J ends lost 0 bases and 2 bases, in that order; junction bases with no gene match: 7. CDR3: CASSLDPGDRGPGNTIYF. CDR3 sequence (DNA): TGTGCCAGCAGCTTAGATCCGGGGGACAGGGGACCTGGAAACACCATATATTTT.

This chain connects TRBV6-1 to TRBJ1-5, with D unresolved. Trimming removed 6 bases at V and 1 base at J, with 13 bases between. The CDR3 spans 15 residues. Germline-derived CDR1 and CDR2 are MNHNS and SASEGT. CDR3 nucleotides: TGTGCCAGCAGGCAGACCCAAGGGAGCAATCAGCCCCAGCATTTT. Amino acid sequence: CASRQTQGSNQPQHF.

V usage is TRBV6-6 and J usage is TRBJ1-6; the D gene is possibly TRBD1 (6 bases). The V end lost 8 bases, the J end lost 5 bases, and 16 bases lay between the germline ends. The germline V gene has CDR1 MNHNY and CDR2 SVGAGI (reference sequence). This CDR3 contains 15 residues. As DNA, the CDR3 is TGTGCCAGCGGTAGAACAGGGATTAATAATTCACCCCTCCACTTT. It encodes CASGRTGINNSPLHF.

This chain joins TRBV7-3 and TRBJ2-1; D is tentatively TRBD1 or TRBD2 (6 bases each). Germline CDR1 and CDR2: SGHTA and FQGTGA. This CDR3 region has 16 residues. V was trimmed by 1 base and J by 0 bases, leaving 10 bases between them. DNA of the CDR3: TGTGCCAGCAGCTTAAGGGGGGCAAGCTCCTACAATGAGCAGTTCTTC. It translates to CASSLRGASSYNEQFF.